The entry below gives a single T cell receptor beta chain sequence along with its context. Its antigen remains unidentified. The sample belongs to a study of T cell responses to AZD1222 COVID-19 vaccine. Study findings and constraints: Nearly half of spike-specific TCRs reportedly go after variant regions that carry no mutations.

Generated by immunoSEQ multiplex PCR, the TCRdb table keeps only in-frame clones and is missing some. The sample lists some 99,000 clones; roughly 86% were seen once. The CDR3 runs 16 residues. Per germline, CDR1 SGHAT and CDR2 FQNNGV. V lost 1 base and J 2 bases, leaving 9 bases between the germline ends. This clonotype was sampled from an adult who received the AZD1222 COVID-19 vaccine. The starting material was peripheral blood, obtained 28 days after the second AZD1222 dose. This chain joins TRBV11-2 and TRBJ2-6; D is unresolved. CDR3 sequence (DNA): TGTGCCAGCAGCTTAGGTGGGGTCGCTGGGGCCAACGTCCTGACTTTC. This codes for CASSLGGVAGANVLTF.